The 14 T cell receptor beta chains below come from one sample, sequenced in a study of cytomegalovirus exposure and HLA in healthy donors. Assay: immunoSEQ multiplex PCR; the TCRdb copy retains only in-frame clones and omits some. Here the sample spans tens of thousands of clones, over 85% being singletons. Source material: PBMCs. The receptor set was obtained from a woman under 30 in good health and CMV-seropositive.

The CDR3 sequence: CATSRAAVPSSGNTIYF. The CDR3 coding sequence is TGTGCCACCAGCAGAGCGGCGGTACCTAGCTCTGGAAACACCATATATTTT. V gene TRBV15 combines with J gene TRBJ1-3; D is undetermined. There are 17 residues in the CDR3. Germline V gives CDR1 LNHNV, CDR2 YYDKDF (reference sequence). Trimming removed 1 base at V and 0 bases at J, with 13 bases between.

The chain couples TRBV5-1 to TRBJ2-2; TRBD1 might be the D (6 bases). Trimming removed 0 bases at V and 2 bases at J, with 11 bases between. The CDR3 is 16 amino acids. Germline V gives CDR1 SGHRS, CDR2 YFSETQ. The CDR3 loop reads CASSLAQTGNTGELFF. In nucleotides, the CDR3 is TGCGCCAGCAGCTTGGCACAGACAGGAAACACCGGGGAGCTGTTTTTT.

The J gene is TRBJ2-2, the V gene TRBV5-1; 7 bases agree with TRBD1. The CDR3 is 14 residues long. CDR1 is SGHRS and CDR2 is YFSETQ in the germline V gene. Trimming at V came to 5 bases and at J to 4 bases, leaving 5 bases not matched to a gene. The CDR3 coding sequence is TGCGCCAGCAGTGAGACAGGGCTCACCGGGGAGCTGTTTTTT. It specifies CASSETGLTGELFF. Using reference TRBV5-1 and TRBJ2-2 for the parts outside the CDR3, the full variable domain is KAGVTQTPRYLIKTRGQQVTLSCSPISGHRSVSWYQQTPGQGLQFLFEYFSETQRNKGNFPGRFSGRQFSNSRSEMNVSTLELGDSALYLCASSETGLTGELFFGEGSRLTVL.

V and J are TRBV7-8 and TRBJ2-5; a weak D match, TRBD1 (5 bases). Germline assignment: CDR1 SGHVS and CDR2 FQNEAQ. The germline V and J ends were trimmed by 2 bases and 2 bases, with 15 bases remaining between them. The CDR3 totals 16 residues. CDR3: CASSLTYLGDQETQYF. The CDR3 region has the DNA TGTGCCAGCAGCTTAACTTACCTAGGGGATCAAGAGACCCAGTACTTC.

The V call is TRBV27, the J call TRBJ2-3; D not certain. The germline V gene has CDR1 MNHEY and CDR2 SMNVEV (reference sequence). The CDR3 loop spans 13 amino acids. Deletions cut 9 bases from V and 6 bases from J, with 16 bases between. For the CDR3, the DNA is TGTGCCAGTAGATCCGGTGTAGCCGATACGCAGTATTTT. Residues: CASRSGVADTQYF.

In DNA, the CDR3 is TGTGCCAGCAGCTTTGTCGCGGCGGTACTGAGGACTAGCGGGGGACACAATGAGCAGTTCTTC. Translating gives CASSFVAAVLRTSGGHNEQFF. The chain couples TRBV7-6 to TRBJ2-1; 13 positions match TRBD2. V lost 3 bases, J lost 5 bases, and 19 bases stayed unmatched. This CDR3 region has 21 residues. In germline, CDR1 is SGHVS, CDR2 FNYEAQ.

This sequence joins TRBV5-1 and TRBJ1-2; 7 bases map to TRBD1. The CDR3 covers 15 residues. Germline CDR1 and CDR2: SGHRS and YFSETQ. Trimming at V came to 2 bases and at J to 3 bases, leaving 7 bases not matched to a gene. The CDR3 nucleotides read TGCGCCAGCAGCTTTGAACCGGGACAGCACTATGGCTACACCTTC. Translation gives CASSFEPGQHYGYTF.

The V call is TRBV27, the J call TRBJ2-2; maybe TRBD2 (5 bases). In germline, CDR1 is MNHEY, CDR2 SMNVEV (reference sequence). The ends were cut back, 3 bases at V and 4 bases at J, with 6 bases in the middle. The CDR3 totals 13 residues. In nucleotides, the CDR3 is TGTGCCAGCAGTTTTGGAGGCACCGGGGAGCTGTTTTTT. This codes for CASSFGGTGELFF.

The chain couples TRBV5-4 to TRBJ2-5, with TRBD2 as a possible D gene (8 bases). Germline V gene lookup returns CDR1 SGHNT and CDR2 YYREEE (reference sequence). Trimming left V 5 bases short and J 5 bases short, with 19 bases between. The CDR3 length is 15 residues. CDR3 in amino acids: CASSSPGLGGETQYF. In DNA, the CDR3 is TGTGCCAGCAGTTCACCGGGACTAGGGGGCGAGACCCAGTACTTC.

V is TRBV10-3 and J is TRBJ2-1, with D unclear. V was clipped by 0 bases and J by 4 bases, with 7 bases between them. CDR1 is ENHRY, CDR2 SYGVKD, per germline. The CDR3 covers 14 residues. Written as DNA, the CDR3 is TGTGCCATCAGTGAGTCGATTAGTTACAATGAGCAGTTCTTC. The encoded protein is CAISESISYNEQFF.

The chain employs TRBV19 and TRBJ1-2; TRBD1 aligns across 7 bases. The germline V gene encodes CDR1 LNHDA and CDR2 SQIVND (reference sequence). The CDR3 consists of 14 residues. The junction had 9 bases not matched to a gene; V was cut back by 3 bases and J by 8 bases. Written as DNA, the CDR3 is TGTGCCAGTAGTATCCCCGGGACAGCGTCGGGCTACACCTTC. This gives the protein CASSIPGTASGYTF.

The chain carries TRBV6-5 and TRBJ2-3, with D hard to call. CDR1 and CDR2 from the germline V gene are MNHEY and SVGAGI. Between the trimmed V and J ends, which lost 0 bases and 3 bases, there was a span of 7 bases. The CDR3 sequence is 14 residues long. This CDR3 is CASSYSIQTDTQYF. The CDR3 region has the DNA TGTGCCAGCAGTTACTCGATCCAGACAGATACGCAGTATTTT.

The chain combines TRBV27 with TRBJ2-1, with unresolved D. This CDR3 region has 14 residues. Germline lookup yields CDR1 MNHEY and CDR2 SMNVEV (reference sequence). Between the trimmed V and J ends, which lost 3 bases and 10 bases, there was a span of 16 bases. Written as DNA, the CDR3 is TGTGCCAGCAGTTTCTTGGGTGGCGGTTACGAGCAGTTCTTC. Amino acids: CASSFLGGGYEQFF.

The V gene is TRBV4-2, the J gene TRBJ2-3, with 11 bases lining up with TRBD2. J was trimmed by 6 bases and V by 5 bases; bases with no gene match: 10. CDR3 length equals 16 residues. The germline V gene has CDR1 LGHNA and CDR2 YNFKEQ. Here the CDR3 DNA reads TGTGCCAGCAGCGCAAATCTAGCGGGGGGTGCCGATACGCAGTATTTT. Its translation is CASSANLAGGADTQYF.